Listed below are T cell receptor beta chains from one sample, sequenced in a study of beta chain features in type 1 diabetes. Using immunoSEQ multiplex PCR, the repertoire was profiled, and TCRdb retains in-frame clones only, with some absent. Among nearly 700,000 clones listed, about an eighth were seen once. The specimen was naive CD4+ T cells from blood. Source of these receptors: a man between 18 and 29 years old with type 1 diabetes. The CDR3 runs from the conserved cysteine through the conserved F or W. The order of the fields is J gene, D gene, V gene, clone size, CDR3 protein, CDR3 DNA. D genes are given only for firm matches. For some rows the clone size is stated as once, few or many, or as a class when expanded; others skip it.

J gene: TRBJ2-2
D gene: .
V gene: TRBV6-1
clone size: few
CDR3 protein: CASNRAGELFF
CDR3 DNA: TGTGCCAGCAACAGGGCTGGGGAGCTGTTTTTT

J gene: TRBJ1-2
D gene: TRBD1
V gene: TRBV5-8
clone size: .
CDR3 protein: CASRDRGYYGYTF
CDR3 DNA: TGTGCCAGCAGAGACAGGGGGTACTATGGCTACACCTTC

J gene: TRBJ1-1
D gene: .
V gene: TRBV5-1
clone size: .
CDR3 protein: CASSSRASLGNTEAFF
CDR3 DNA: TGCGCCAGCAGCTCCCGGGCGTCGCTGGGGAACACTGAAGCTTTCTTT

J gene: TRBJ2-7
D gene: .
V gene: TRBV28
clone size: .
CDR3 protein: CASSLHDSYEQYF
CDR3 DNA: TGTGCCAGCAGTCTACATGACAGCTACGAGCAGTACTTC

J gene: TRBJ2-1
D gene: .
V gene: TRBV7-9
clone size: few
CDR3 protein: CASSPGRISYNEQFF
CDR3 DNA: TGTGCCAGCAGCCCCGGACGGATCTCCTACAATGAGCAGTTCTTC

J gene: TRBJ1-2
D gene: .
V gene: TRBV25-1
clone size: .
CDR3 protein: CASSEVLFYGYTF
CDR3 DNA: TGTGCCAGCAGTGAAGTTTTGTTCTATGGCTACACCTTC

J gene: TRBJ2-5
D gene: TRBD1
V gene: TRBV6-5
clone size: .
CDR3 protein: CAARQGGQETQYF
CDR3 DNA: TGTGCCGCCCGACAGGGGGGCCAAGAGACCCAGTACTTC

J gene: TRBJ1-2
D gene: .
V gene: TRBV9
clone size: few
CDR3 protein: CASSSQMPHYGYTF
CDR3 DNA: TGTGCCAGCAGCTCCCAGATGCCTCACTATGGCTACACCTTC

J gene: TRBJ2-4
D gene: .
V gene: TRBV29-1
clone size: few
CDR3 protein: CSVRGRIFGDIQYF
CDR3 DNA: TGCAGCGTTAGGGGAAGGATATTCGGGGACATTCAGTACTTC

J gene: TRBJ2-3
D gene: .
V gene: TRBV14
clone size: .
CDR3 protein: CASSPNADTQYF
CDR3 DNA: TGTGCCAGCAGCCCCAACGCAGATACGCAGTATTTT

J gene: TRBJ1-1
D gene: .
V gene: TRBV28
clone size: few
CDR3 protein: CASIPGGRDTEAFF
CDR3 DNA: TGTGCCAGCATCCCGGGGGGCCGGGACACTGAAGCTTTCTTT

J gene: TRBJ1-4
D gene: .
V gene: TRBV7-2
clone size: .
CDR3 protein: CASSLRQRSEKLFF
CDR3 DNA: TGTGCCAGCAGCTTGCGACAGCGTAGTGAAAAACTGTTTTTT

J gene: TRBJ2-1
D gene: .
V gene: TRBV4-1
clone size: .
CDR3 protein: CASSQLAPYNEQFF
CDR3 DNA: TGCGCCAGCAGCCAACTAGCACCCTACAATGAGCAGTTCTTC

J gene: TRBJ1-2
D gene: .
V gene: TRBV29-1
clone size: few
CDR3 protein: CSVAGQGRTNYGYTF
CDR3 DNA: TGCAGCGTTGCGGGTCAGGGGAGAACTAACTATGGCTACACCTTC

J gene: TRBJ1-2
D gene: TRBD1
V gene: TRBV6-5
clone size: .
CDR3 protein: CASREGQRYGYTF
CDR3 DNA: TGTGCCAGCAGGGAGGGACAGAGATATGGCTACACCTTC

J gene: TRBJ1-5
D gene: TRBD1
V gene: TRBV10-2
clone size: few
CDR3 protein: CASSPTGRQPQHF
CDR3 DNA: TGCGCCAGCAGTCCGACAGGGAGGCAGCCCCAGCATTTT

J gene: TRBJ2-1
D gene: .
V gene: TRBV6-1
clone size: few
CDR3 protein: CASSEDYRYNEQFF
CDR3 DNA: TGTGCCAGCAGTGAAGATTATAGGTACAATGAGCAGTTCTTC

J gene: TRBJ2-3
D gene: .
V gene: TRBV15
clone size: few
CDR3 protein: CATSREQGFTDTQYF
CDR3 DNA: TGTGCCACCAGCAGAGAACAGGGTTTCACAGATACGCAGTATTTT

J gene: TRBJ2-5
D gene: .
V gene: TRBV19
clone size: few
CDR3 protein: CASRRGHRETQYF
CDR3 DNA: TGTGCCAGCCGACGAGGGCATCGGGAGACCCAGTACTTC

J gene: TRBJ1-5
D gene: TRBD1
V gene: TRBV6-1
clone size: .
CDR3 protein: CASSGGTAYSNQPQHF
CDR3 DNA: TGTGCCAGCAGTGGTGGGACAGCGTATAGCAATCAGCCCCAGCATTTT

J gene: TRBJ2-1
D gene: .
V gene: TRBV6-5
clone size: .
CDR3 protein: CASSSQRNEQFF
CDR3 DNA: TGTGCCAGCAGCTCACAACGCAATGAGCAGTTCTTC

J gene: TRBJ2-3
D gene: .
V gene: TRBV6-1
clone size: few
CDR3 protein: CASSEGRGGTDTQYF
CDR3 DNA: TGTGCCAGCAGTGAAGGACGGGGCGGCACAGATACGCAGTATTTT

J gene: TRBJ2-1
D gene: .
V gene: TRBV29-1
clone size: .
CDR3 protein: CSVTRPEQFF
CDR3 DNA: TGCAGCGTAACTAGACCTGAGCAGTTCTTC

J gene: TRBJ2-2
D gene: .
V gene: TRBV7-2
clone size: .
CDR3 protein: CASSLNQGITGELFF
CDR3 DNA: TGTGCCAGCAGCTTAAACCAGGGGATCACCGGGGAGCTGTTTTTT

J gene: TRBJ1-4
D gene: TRBD1
V gene: TRBV25-1
clone size: .
CDR3 protein: CASSTGVNEKLFF
CDR3 DNA: TGTGCCAGCAGTACAGGGGTTAATGAAAAACTGTTTTTT

J gene: TRBJ1-6
D gene: TRBD1
V gene: TRBV30
clone size: few
CDR3 protein: CAWAGQGNSPLHF
CDR3 DNA: TGTGCCTGGGCCGGACAGGGTAATTCACCCCTCCACTTT

J gene: TRBJ2-3
D gene: TRBD1
V gene: TRBV27
clone size: few
CDR3 protein: CASSTGQGRDTQYF
CDR3 DNA: TGTGCCAGCAGTACCGGACAGGGGAGGGATACGCAGTATTTT

J gene: TRBJ1-4
D gene: .
V gene: TRBV5-1
clone size: .
CDR3 protein: CASSLGGQSFATNEKLFF
CDR3 DNA: TGCGCCAGCAGCTTGGGTGGACAGTCCTTTGCAACTAATGAAAAACTGTTTTTT

J gene: TRBJ1-1
D gene: TRBD1
V gene: TRBV30
clone size: .
CDR3 protein: CAWSGAGTGTEAFF
CDR3 DNA: TGTGCCTGGAGTGGCGCAGGGACAGGGACTGAAGCTTTCTTT

J gene: TRBJ2-3
D gene: .
V gene: TRBV21-1
clone size: .
CDR3 protein: CASSLRTSSDTQYF
CDR3 DNA: TGTGCCAGCAGCCTTCGGACTAGTTCAGATACGCAGTATTTT

J gene: TRBJ2-1
D gene: .
V gene: TRBV5-1
clone size: few
CDR3 protein: CASSLGETYNEQFF
CDR3 DNA: TGCGCCAGCAGCTTGGGAGAGACCTACAATGAGCAGTTCTTC

J gene: TRBJ1-1
D gene: .
V gene: TRBV2
clone size: few
CDR3 protein: CASLTAENTEAFF
CDR3 DNA: TGTGCCAGTTTGACCGCAGAGAACACTGAAGCTTTCTTT

J gene: TRBJ1-2
D gene: TRBD1
V gene: TRBV6-5
clone size: .
CDR3 protein: CASSGQEDYGYTF
CDR3 DNA: TGTGCCAGCAGTGGACAGGAGGACTATGGCTACACCTTC

J gene: TRBJ2-6
D gene: .
V gene: TRBV28
clone size: few
CDR3 protein: CASSGGGAGANVLTF
CDR3 DNA: TGTGCCAGCAGCGGAGGGGGCGCTGGGGCCAACGTCCTGACTTTC

J gene: TRBJ1-4
D gene: .
V gene: TRBV6-5
clone size: .
CDR3 protein: CASLDSYNEKLFF
CDR3 DNA: TGTGCCAGCCTCGACAGCTATAATGAAAAACTGTTTTTT

J gene: TRBJ1-1
D gene: .
V gene: TRBV2
clone size: few
CDR3 protein: CASSNGQYTEAFF
CDR3 DNA: TGTGCCAGCAGTAATGGACAGTACACTGAAGCTTTCTTT

J gene: TRBJ1-6
D gene: .
V gene: TRBV6-8
clone size: .
CDR3 protein: CANPRVGGWNNNSPLHF
CDR3 DNA: TGTGCCAACCCTCGGGTAGGTGGATGGAACAACAATTCACCCCTCCACTTT

J gene: TRBJ1-5
D gene: .
V gene: TRBV14
clone size: few
CDR3 protein: CASRGRAYSNQPQHF
CDR3 DNA: TGTGCCAGCAGGGGCAGGGCCTATAGCAATCAGCCCCAGCATTTT

J gene: TRBJ2-5
D gene: .
V gene: TRBV9
clone size: few
CDR3 protein: CASSVGLQRVTQYF
CDR3 DNA: TGTGCCAGCAGCGTAGGGTTACAACGGGTGACCCAGTACTTC

J gene: TRBJ1-2
D gene: .
V gene: TRBV18
clone size: few
CDR3 protein: CASSPGRTTNYGYTF
CDR3 DNA: TGTGCCAGCTCCCCTGGGAGAACCACTAACTATGGCTACACCTTC

J gene: TRBJ1-4
D gene: TRBD1
V gene: TRBV5-4
clone size: .
CDR3 protein: CASSLGQGAEKLFF
CDR3 DNA: TGTGCCAGCAGCCTCGGACAGGGGGCTGAAAAACTGTTTTTT

J gene: TRBJ1-2
D gene: .
V gene: TRBV29-1
clone size: few
CDR3 protein: CSVETGFNYGYTF
CDR3 DNA: TGCAGCGTTGAGACAGGCTTTAACTATGGCTACACCTTC

J gene: TRBJ2-1
D gene: .
V gene: TRBV5-6
clone size: few
CDR3 protein: CASLASSSGRFLEQFF
CDR3 DNA: TGTGCCAGCCTCGCCAGCAGTTCCGGACGTTTCCTGGAGCAGTTCTTC

J gene: TRBJ2-3
D gene: .
V gene: TRBV25-1
clone size: .
CDR3 protein: CASSAYTDTQYF
CDR3 DNA: TGTGCCAGCAGTGCCTACACAGATACGCAGTATTTT

J gene: TRBJ1-1
D gene: .
V gene: TRBV2
clone size: few
CDR3 protein: CASKTDNMNTEAFF
CDR3 DNA: TGTGCCAGCAAGACAGACAATATGAACACTGAAGCTTTCTTT

J gene: TRBJ1-2
D gene: .
V gene: TRBV20-1
clone size: few
CDR3 protein: CSARGINGYTF
CDR3 DNA: TGCAGTGCTAGGGGGATTAATGGCTACACCTTC

J gene: TRBJ2-7
D gene: .
V gene: TRBV5-4
clone size: few
CDR3 protein: CASSLGEKGYEQYF
CDR3 DNA: TGTGCCAGCAGCTTGGGGGAGAAGGGGTACGAGCAGTACTTC

J gene: TRBJ1-1
D gene: .
V gene: TRBV6-1
clone size: few
CDR3 protein: CASSDPSAGLNTEAFF
CDR3 DNA: TGTGCCAGCAGTGACCCGTCGGCAGGCCTGAACACTGAAGCTTTCTTT

J gene: TRBJ2-2
D gene: .
V gene: TRBV23-1
clone size: .
CDR3 protein: CASSQSRPPGSTGELFF
CDR3 DNA: TGCGCCAGCAGTCAATCGCGCCCTCCCGGCAGCACCGGGGAGCTGTTTTTT

J gene: TRBJ1-2
D gene: .
V gene: TRBV10-3
clone size: few
CDR3 protein: CAISESKAVNYGYTF
CDR3 DNA: TGTGCCATCAGTGAGTCGAAGGCGGTTAACTATGGCTACACCTTC

J gene: TRBJ2-3
D gene: .
V gene: TRBV6-4
clone size: .
CDR3 protein: CASSSQAFTDTQYF
CDR3 DNA: TGTGCCAGCAGTTCCCAGGCATTCACAGATACGCAGTATTTT

J gene: TRBJ1-2
D gene: TRBD1
V gene: TRBV6-5
clone size: .
CDR3 protein: CASSSGTGVGYTF
CDR3 DNA: TGTGCCAGCAGTTCCGGGACAGGGGTTGGCTACACCTTC

J gene: TRBJ2-1
D gene: TRBD2
V gene: TRBV6-5
clone size: .
CDR3 protein: CASSITSGANNEQFF
CDR3 DNA: TGTGCCAGCAGTATTACTAGCGGGGCTAACAATGAGCAGTTCTTC

J gene: TRBJ1-1
D gene: .
V gene: TRBV7-8
clone size: .
CDR3 protein: CASSLTQGIRNTEAFF
CDR3 DNA: TGTGCCAGCAGCTTAACCCAGGGGATCAGGAACACTGAAGCTTTCTTT

J gene: TRBJ1-6
D gene: .
V gene: TRBV30
clone size: .
CDR3 protein: CASTGLYNSPLHF
CDR3 DNA: TGTGCCAGTACCGGGCTCTATAATTCACCCCTCCACTTT

J gene: TRBJ2-2
D gene: .
V gene: TRBV19
clone size: .
CDR3 protein: CASVPGANTGELFF
CDR3 DNA: TGTGCCAGTGTTCCGGGAGCGAACACCGGGGAGCTGTTTTTT